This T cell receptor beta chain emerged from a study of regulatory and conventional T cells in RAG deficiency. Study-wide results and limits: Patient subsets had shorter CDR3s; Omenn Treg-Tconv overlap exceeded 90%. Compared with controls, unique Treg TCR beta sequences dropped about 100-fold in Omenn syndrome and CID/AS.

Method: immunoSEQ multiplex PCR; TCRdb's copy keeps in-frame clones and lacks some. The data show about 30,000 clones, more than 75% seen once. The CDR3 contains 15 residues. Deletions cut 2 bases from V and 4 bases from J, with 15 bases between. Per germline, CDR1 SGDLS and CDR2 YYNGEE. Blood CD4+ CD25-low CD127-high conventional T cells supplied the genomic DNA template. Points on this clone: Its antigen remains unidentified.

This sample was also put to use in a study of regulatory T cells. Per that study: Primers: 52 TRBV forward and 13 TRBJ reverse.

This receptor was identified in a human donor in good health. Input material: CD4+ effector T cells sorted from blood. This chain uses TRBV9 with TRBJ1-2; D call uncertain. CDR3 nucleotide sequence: TGTGCCAGCAGCGTCCGGGAGGGCTCTGGCTATGGCTACACCTTC. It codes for CASSVREGSGYGYTF.